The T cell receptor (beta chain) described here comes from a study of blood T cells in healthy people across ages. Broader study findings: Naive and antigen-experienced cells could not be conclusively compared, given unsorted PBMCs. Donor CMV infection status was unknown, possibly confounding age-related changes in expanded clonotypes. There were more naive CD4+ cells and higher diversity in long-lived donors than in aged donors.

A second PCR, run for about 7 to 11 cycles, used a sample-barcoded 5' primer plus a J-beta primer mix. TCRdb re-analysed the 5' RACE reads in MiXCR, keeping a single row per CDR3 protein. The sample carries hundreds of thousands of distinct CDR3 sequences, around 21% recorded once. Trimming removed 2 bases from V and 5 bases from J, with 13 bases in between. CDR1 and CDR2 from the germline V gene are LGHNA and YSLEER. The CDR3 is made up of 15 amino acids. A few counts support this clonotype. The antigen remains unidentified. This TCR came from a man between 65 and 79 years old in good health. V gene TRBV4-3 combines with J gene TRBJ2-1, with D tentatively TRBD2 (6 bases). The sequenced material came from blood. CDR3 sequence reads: CASSQQTGDHNEQFF. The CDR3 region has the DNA TGCGCCAGCAGCCAACAAACGGGAGATCACAATGAGCAGTTCTTC.